Below are 21 T cell receptor beta chains sequenced from a single sample in a study of T-cell memory formation after mild COVID-19. One entry per CDR3 protein results from TCRdb running MiXCR on the 5' RACE reads. Of about 120,000 distinct CDR3 sequences in the sample, 16% are singletons; the top ten hold approximately 14%. Sequencing input: PBMCs or a T cell subset sorted from them (not recorded which). All receptors derive from an adult woman who had mild COVID-19 (a few samples of this study predate the infection). Cell type and time point are not known.

The sample holds a few counts of this clonotype. The rearrangement uses TRBV4-1 and TRBJ2-1, with 8 bases identical to TRBD2. Germline trimming cut 8 bases from V and 7 bases from J; bases unmatched to any gene: 10. This CDR3 has 14 residues. Germline-derived CDR1 and CDR2 are MGHRA and YSYEKL. CDR3 nucleotides: TGCGCCAGCCGGAGCGGGGGCTTGAGGAATGAGCAGTTCTTC. This gives the protein CASRSGGLRNEQFF.

This clonotype was picked up a small number of times. V and J are TRBV5-4 and TRBJ2-7, with TRBD1 as a possible D gene (6 bases). The V gene's germline CDR1 is SGHNT and CDR2 YYREEE (reference sequence). Trimming left V 1 base short and J 0 bases short, with 11 bases between. CDR3 size: 15 residues. The CDR3 region is CASSLMDSSSYEQYF. The CDR3 DNA reads TGTGCCAGCAGCTTGATGGACAGCAGCTCCTACGAGCAGTACTTC.

This clonotype was detected a few times. The chain uses TRBV2 and TRBJ2-7, with TRBD1 identical over 7 bases. Germline assignment: CDR1 SNHLY and CDR2 FYNNEI. Losses at the gene ends were 9 bases for V and 0 bases for J; bases not matched to a gene: 8. The CDR3 contains 14 residues. The CDR3 DNA reads as TGTGCCAGTTGTCGGGGACAGAGCTCCTACGAGCAGTACTTC. Encoded protein: CASCRGQSSYEQYF.

The rearrangement uses TRBV12-3 or TRBV12-4 and TRBJ1-1; 7 bases are a match to TRBD1. V lost 7 bases to trimming and J lost 0 bases; unmatched junction nucleotides: 5. The CDR3 contains 14 residues. The CDR3 spells CASTLTGLNTEAFF. The CDR3 nucleotides are TGTGCCAGCACCTTGACAGGGTTGAACACTGAAGCTTTCTTT.

The chain is built from TRBV10-3 and TRBJ2-1, with D perhaps assigned TRBD1 or TRBD2 (5 bases each). The V and J ends lost 3 bases and 8 bases respectively, with 14 bases between them. This CDR3 spans 14 amino acids. Germline V gives CDR1 ENHRY, CDR2 SYGVKD. CDR3 nucleotides: TGTGCCATCAGTGAACGAAGAGGGGTCGATGAGCAGTTCTTC. It encodes CAISERRGVDEQFF.

This clonotype was counted a few times. The rearrangement joins TRBV20-1 to TRBJ1-5, with 9 positions matching TRBD1. CDR3 length: 13 amino acids. Germline CDR1 DFQATT, CDR2 SNEGSKA (reference sequence). The junction had 1 base not matched to a gene; V was cut back by 5 bases and J by 2 bases. CDR3 coding DNA: TGCAGTGCTTGGACAGGGGGCAATCAGCCCCAGCATTTT. Protein product: CSAWTGGNQPQHF.

The rearrangement links TRBV18 to TRBJ2-7, with 8 bases identical to TRBD1. Germline V gene data show CDR1 as KGHSH and CDR2 as LQKENI. The CDR3 covers 15 residues. The trim removed 5 bases at V and 6 bases at J, leaving 12 bases unmatched. Here the CDR3 DNA reads TGTGCCAGCTCAGGTGGTTGGACAGGGCGAAGCGAGCAGTACTTC. Protein product: CASSGGWTGRSEQYF.

The chain employs TRBV5-1 and TRBJ1-5; possibly TRBD1 for D (5 bases). V was clipped by 2 bases and J by 7 bases, with 10 bases between them. This CDR3 comprises 13 residues. Germline V lookup: CDR1 SGHRS, CDR2 YFSETQ. CDR3: CASSFGGGQPQHF. CDR3 in DNA: TGCGCCAGCAGCTTCGGGGGAGGACAGCCCCAGCATTTT.

This clonotype was seen only a few times. The gene calls are TRBV2 and TRBJ1-2, with TRBD1 identical over 8 bases. Germline V CDR1 and CDR2: SNHLY, FYNNEI. V was pared by 5 bases and J by 6 bases, with 8 bases of the junction left unmatched. The CDR3 runs to 14 residues. For the CDR3, the DNA is TGTGCCAGCAGTCTGTCAGGGGGCTGGAATGGCTACACCTTC. Translated: CASSLSGGWNGYTF.

This clonotype was seen only a few times. The chain employs TRBV12-3 or TRBV12-4 and TRBJ2-7, with D perhaps TRBD2 (6 bases). Trimming shortened V by 6 bases and J by 3 bases, and 15 bases separated the two germline ends. The CDR3 length is 14 residues. The CDR3 sequence is CASSPYAGNYEQYF. The CDR3 bases are TGTGCCAGCAGCCCATATGCGGGAAACTACGAGCAGTACTTC.

This clonotype has more than one count but fewer than ten. The CDR3 region has the DNA TGTGCCAGCAGTTACACAGGGTTGAGTGAGCAGTTCTTC. As protein: CASSYTGLSEQFF. The chain couples TRBV27 to TRBJ2-1, with a possible D match to TRBD1 (6 bases). V dropped 4 bases and J dropped 9 bases, with 13 bases sitting between them. CDR1 and CDR2 (germline): MNHEY, SMNVEV (reference sequence). The CDR3 length is 13 residues.

CDR3 region: CASKNRENTGELFF. The DNA of the CDR3 is TGCGCCAGTAAGAACAGGGAGAACACCGGGGAGCTGTTTTTT. The J gene is TRBJ2-2, the V gene TRBV5-1; weak D call: TRBD1 (6 bases). Trimming shortened V by 8 bases and J by 1 base, and 12 bases separated the two germline ends. This CDR3 region has 14 residues. Germline CDR1 is SGHRS and CDR2 is YFSETQ.

The table lists this clonotype with many counts. The rearrangement links TRBV12-3 or TRBV12-4 to TRBJ2-2, with 11 nucleotides matching TRBD1. Trimming took 5 bases from V and 4 from J; bases not matched to a gene: 12. The CDR3 extends over 18 amino acids. CDR3 region: CASSHKDVGTGGTGELFF. In DNA, the CDR3 is TGTGCCAGCAGTCACAAAGACGTCGGGACAGGGGGCACCGGGGAGCTGTTTTTT.

This clonotype was counted ten times or more. The chain uses TRBV12-3 or TRBV12-4 and TRBJ2-3; 7 nucleotides align to TRBD1. Trimming at V came to 9 bases and at J to 2 bases, leaving 8 bases not matched to a gene. There are 14 residues in the CDR3. CDR3 sequence reads: CASKPGQHTDTQYF. In nucleotides, the CDR3 is TGTGCCAGTAAGCCGGGACAGCACACAGATACGCAGTATTTT.

The rearrangement joins TRBV9 to TRBJ1-5; no clear D. The germline V gene has CDR1 SGDLS and CDR2 YYNGEE. The CDR3 extends over 15 amino acids. Trimming shortened V by 3 bases and J by 3 bases, and 13 bases separated the two germline ends. CDR3 in DNA: TGTGCCAGCAGCGGCGCCCCCGGAATCAATCAGCCCCAGCATTTT. Protein: CASSGAPGINQPQHF.

The chain is built from TRBV12-3 or TRBV12-4 and TRBJ1-2, with D maybe TRBD1 (5 bases). The CDR3 consists of 14 residues. Trimming took 2 bases from V and 6 from J, leaving 13 bases between them. The CDR3 DNA is TGTGCCAGCAGTTTAAGTTCAGGGTTGAATGGCTACACCTTC. Its protein is CASSLSSGLNGYTF.

In this sample, this clonotype turned up a few times. The chain has TRBV7-3 and TRBJ2-1; maybe TRBD2 (6 bases). V lost 5 bases, J lost 2 bases, and 13 bases lay in between. Per germline, CDR1 SGHTA and CDR2 FQGTGA. The CDR3 spans 15 residues. CDR3 sequence: CASSPTGTAYNEQFF. In DNA, the CDR3 is TGTGCCAGCAGCCCGACCGGGACTGCCTACAATGAGCAGTTCTTC.

The chain joins TRBV9 to TRBJ1-6; TRBD1 aligns across 8 bases. Germline assignment: CDR1 SGDLS and CDR2 YYNGEE. Losses at the gene ends were 0 bases for V and 10 bases for J; bases not matched to a gene: 12. The CDR3 is 17 amino acids. CDR3: CASSVGRNRGISSPLHF. DNA for the CDR3: TGTGCCAGCAGCGTAGGACGGAACAGGGGGATTTCCTCACCCCTCCACTTT.

CDR3 residues: CASSGGPSVDGELFF. The CDR3 bases are TGTGCCAGCAGTGGGGGCCCCAGTGTAGACGGGGAGCTGTTTTTT. The rearrangement links TRBV2 to TRBJ2-2, with D possibly TRBD1 on 5 matching bases. V was shortened by 4 bases and J by 7 bases, with 16 bases between the two germline ends. The germline V gene has CDR1 SNHLY and CDR2 FYNNEI. This CDR3 has 15 residues.

This chain links TRBV29-1 with TRBJ2-3; TRBD2 aligns across 13 bases. Germline V gene data show CDR1 as SQVTM and CDR2 as ANQGSEA. The CDR3 sequence is 16 residues long. Unmatched junction bases numbered 12, after V lost 6 bases and J lost 6 bases. This CDR3 is CSVPRTSGSSGDTQYF. The DNA of the CDR3 is TGCAGCGTCCCCCGGACTAGCGGGAGCAGTGGGGATACGCAGTATTTT.

A few counts support this clonotype. This sequence joins TRBV15 and TRBJ2-1; the D is unclear. V lost 5 bases and J 8 bases, leaving 22 bases between the germline ends. CDR1 and CDR2 (germline): LNHNV, YYDKDF (reference sequence). CDR3 length: 16 residues. CDR3 residues: CATSLTSTLGTDEQFF. In DNA form, the CDR3 reads TGTGCCACCAGCCTAACGTCTACTCTCGGTACGGATGAGCAGTTCTTC.